This is a list of T cell receptor beta chains from one sample in a study of blood T cell repertoires in COVID-19. Method: immunoSEQ multiplex PCR; TCRdb's copy keeps in-frame clones and lacks some. Of around 120,000 clones in the sample, roughly 87% are singletons; the top ten hold roughly 8%. The sequenced sample was peripheral blood. These receptors were taken from a human donor in a cohort sampled during active COVID-19. The conserved cysteine and the conserved F or W are not part of the CDR3 here. Each record gives: J gene, D gene, V gene, CDR3 protein. A D gene is named only where the DNA matches it firmly.

j_call: TRBJ2-1; d_call: NA; v_call: TRBV14; cdr3_aa: ASSQGDKSSYNEQF
j_call: TRBJ1-1; d_call: TRBD1; v_call: TRBV7-9; cdr3_aa: ASSLDRENTEAF
j_call: TRBJ1-2; d_call: NA; v_call: TRBV19; cdr3_aa: ASTTGYQGGYT
j_call: TRBJ2-2; d_call: TRBD2; v_call: TRBV14; cdr3_aa: ASSQRRLAGGIGELF
j_call: TRBJ1-5; d_call: NA; v_call: TRBV7-9; cdr3_aa: ASSFEGGNQPQH
j_call: TRBJ1-1; d_call: NA; v_call: TRBV5-1; cdr3_aa: ASSLALGGTEAF
j_call: TRBJ2-7; d_call: NA; v_call: TRBV6-1; cdr3_aa: ASSDPGRYEQY
j_call: TRBJ2-7; d_call: NA; v_call: TRBV12-5; cdr3_aa: ASGSGQQGSYEQY
j_call: TRBJ1-4; d_call: NA; v_call: TRBV19; cdr3_aa: ASMSEKLF
j_call: TRBJ1-2; d_call: NA; v_call: TRBV7-2; cdr3_aa: ASSGGGVRYNNGYT
j_call: TRBJ1-2; d_call: NA; v_call: TRBV3-1/TRBV3-2; cdr3_aa: ASSQELTGSGYT
j_call: TRBJ2-7; d_call: TRBD1; v_call: TRBV28; cdr3_aa: ASSLIDRAYEQY
j_call: TRBJ2-3; d_call: NA; v_call: TRBV24-1; cdr3_aa: ATSEPGGGTDTQY
j_call: TRBJ1-2; d_call: TRBD1; v_call: TRBV19; cdr3_aa: ASNPDRAGGYT
j_call: TRBJ2-1; d_call: NA; v_call: TRBV11-2; cdr3_aa: ASSLGLYNEQF
j_call: TRBJ2-2; d_call: TRBD1; v_call: TRBV5-1; cdr3_aa: ASSGGTGDGELF
j_call: TRBJ2-7; d_call: TRBD1; v_call: TRBV24-1; cdr3_aa: ATSGPQGDHEQY
j_call: TRBJ2-7; d_call: NA; v_call: TRBV6-5; cdr3_aa: ASSRPARGEQY
j_call: TRBJ1-5; d_call: TRBD1; v_call: TRBV19; cdr3_aa: ASSTQITDRKNQPQH
j_call: TRBJ2-1; d_call: TRBD2; v_call: TRBV4-2; cdr3_aa: ASSQALAGGHNEQF
j_call: TRBJ2-5; d_call: TRBD2; v_call: TRBV14; cdr3_aa: ASSHSGRASQETQY
j_call: TRBJ1-5; d_call: TRBD1; v_call: TRBV4-1; cdr3_aa: ASSQGRQGPLFQPQH
j_call: TRBJ2-7; d_call: NA; v_call: TRBV3-1/TRBV3-2; cdr3_aa: ASSQTQGYEQY
j_call: TRBJ1-2; d_call: NA; v_call: TRBV24-1; cdr3_aa: ATSESTGEENYGYT
j_call: TRBJ2-7; d_call: TRBD2; v_call: TRBV7-8; cdr3_aa: ASSLPLAGVEVKY
j_call: TRBJ1-1; d_call: NA; v_call: TRBV11-2; cdr3_aa: ASSGGTVNTEAF
j_call: TRBJ2-2; d_call: TRBD1; v_call: TRBV6-4; cdr3_aa: ASSAGQGATGELF
j_call: TRBJ2-7; d_call: TRBD2; v_call: TRBV11-2; cdr3_aa: ASSLEIAGGTYEQY
j_call: TRBJ1-1; d_call: NA; v_call: TRBV6-6; cdr3_aa: ASSYSGMGTEAF